Following are 25 T cell receptor beta chains from one sample sequenced in a study of blood T cell repertoires in COVID-19. Sequencing used immunoSEQ multiplex PCR; TCRdb keeps in-frame clones, though not all of them. The sample holds about 68,000 clones, 91% seen once. The specimen was peripheral blood. All receptors derive from a man aged 35 to 55 with COVID-19, enrolled during active disease.

The chain uses TRBV7-2 and TRBJ2-5; tentative D call: TRBD2 (6 bases). Germline CDR1 is SGHTA and CDR2 is FQGNSA. CDR3 length: 14 amino acids. V was pared by 3 bases and J by 2 bases, with 10 bases between. CDR3 coding DNA: TGTGCCAGCAGCTTCATGGGACTGCAAGAGACCCAGTACTTC. Translating gives CASSFMGLQETQYF.

The chain joins TRBV13 to TRBJ2-5, with unresolved D. The CDR3 covers 12 residues. Trimming removed 1 base from V and 6 bases from J, with 6 bases in between. CDR1 and CDR2 (germline): PRHDT, FYEKMQ (reference sequence). The CDR3, as DNA: TGTGCCAGCAGCTTAGCGGGTCAGACCCAGTACTTC. Residues: CASSLAGQTQYF.

In its sample, this clone was seen once. Here the CDR3 reads CASSLTRGHPGYTF. CDR3 nucleotides: TGTGCCAGCAGCTTAACCAGGGGGCACCCTGGCTACACCTTC. The chain combines TRBV7-2 with TRBJ1-2; 8 bases line up with TRBD1. Germline values: CDR1 SGHTA, CDR2 FQGNSA. The CDR3 loop spans 14 amino acids. The V segment lost 2 bases and the J segment 7 bases; nucleotides outside the gene matches: 6.

The chain recombines TRBV28 with TRBJ1-1, with a weak D call TRBD1 (5 bases). The germline V gene has CDR1 MDHEN and CDR2 SYDVKM. V shed 5 bases and J shed 5 bases, with 12 bases lying between them. This CDR3 is built from 13 residues. The CDR3 DNA follows: TGTGCCAGCAGTGGGAAGGGGAGGACTGAAGCTTTCTTT. Its translation: CASSGKGRTEAFF.

J is TRBJ2-1 and V is TRBV5-4, with 10 bases lining up with TRBD2. V shed 4 bases and J 6 bases; nucleotides not matched to a gene: 4. From germline, CDR1 is SGHNT and CDR2 YYREEE (reference sequence). The CDR3 runs 14 residues. CDR3 DNA: TGTGCCAGCAGCCCAAGCGGGGGGGGCAATGAGCAGTTCTTC. Translating gives CASSPSGGGNEQFF.

The rearrangement joins TRBV9 to TRBJ2-1; D ambiguous. CDR1 is SGDLS, CDR2 YYNGEE, per germline. The CDR3 contains 15 residues. V was pared by 0 bases and J by 1 base, with 8 bases between. DNA of the CDR3: TGTGCCAGCAGCGTAGCGGAGCAATCCTACAATGAGCAGTTCTTC. Translation: CASSVAEQSYNEQFF.

The chain is built from TRBV28 and TRBJ2-1; 8 bases map to TRBD2. The CDR3 consists of 14 residues. Trimming removed 6 bases from V and 9 bases from J; junction bases left unmatched: 10. The germline V gene has CDR1 MDHEN and CDR2 SYDVKM. In DNA, the CDR3 is TGTGCCAGCAGGCCTTTGCGGGGGGTTGGTGAGCAGTTCTTC. Translating it yields CASRPLRGVGEQFF.

V and J are TRBV27 and TRBJ1-2; 7 nucleotides align to TRBD1. V lost 4 bases, J lost 4 bases, and 18 bases stayed unmatched. Germline assignment: CDR1 MNHEY and CDR2 SMNVEV (reference sequence). CDR3 length: 18 amino acids. CDR3 sequence (DNA): TGTGCCAGCAGTTGGGGGAGACAGGGTATTATGGGTGTCTATGGCTACACCTTC. Amino acids: CASSWGRQGIMGVYGYTF.

The gene calls are TRBV6-5 and TRBJ1-2; D unresolved. Trimming left V 6 bases short and J 2 bases short, with 10 bases between. CDR3 length equals 13 residues. CDR1 is MNHEY, CDR2 SVGAGI, per germline. Here the CDR3 reads CASRIDGNYGYTF. DNA of the CDR3: TGTGCCAGCAGAATCGACGGGAACTATGGCTACACCTTC.

CDR3: CACTQGDYNSPLHF. The DNA of the CDR3 is TGTGCCTGCACGCAGGGCGACTATAATTCACCCCTCCACTTT. The rearrangement uses TRBV30 and TRBJ1-6; a possible D gene is TRBD1 (5 bases). CDR3 length: 14 amino acids. V dropped 6 bases and J dropped 3 bases, with 12 bases sitting between them. The germline V gene has CDR1 GTSNPN and CDR2 SVGIG (reference sequence).

This sequence joins TRBV3-1 (or the pseudogene TRBV3-2) and TRBJ2-7, with a possible D match to TRBD1 (5 bases). Per germline, CDR1 LGHDT and CDR2 YNNKEL (reference sequence). The CDR3 is 13 residues long. V was pared by 2 bases and J by 3 bases, with 8 bases between. This CDR3 is CASSQIQGYEQYF. As DNA, the CDR3 is TGTGCCAGCAGCCAAATCCAGGGCTACGAGCAGTACTTC.

The chain couples TRBV30 to TRBJ1-3; TRBD1 aligns across 8 bases. This CDR3 contains 13 residues. Germline CDR1 reads GTSNPN; CDR2 reads SVGIG (reference sequence). The V and J ends lost 6 bases and 0 bases, in that order; junction bases with no gene match: 1. The CDR3 is CACDRGSGNTIYF. The CDR3 DNA is TGTGCCTGTGACAGGGGCTCTGGAAACACCATATATTTT.

The CDR3 is CASSLSGSYNSPLHF. The CDR3 nucleotides read TGTGCCAGCAGCTTAAGCGGCTCCTATAATTCACCCCTCCACTTT. This rearrangement joins TRBV7-9 to TRBJ1-6; D ambiguous. Germline V gene lookup returns CDR1 SEHNR and CDR2 FQNEAQ (reference sequence). The CDR3 contains 15 residues. With 2 bases removed from V and 0 bases from J, the gap between germline ends came to 5 bases.

The rearrangement joins TRBV19 to TRBJ2-3; 9 bases are a match to TRBD1. CDR3 size: 15 residues. Germline V gene lookup returns CDR1 LNHDA and CDR2 SQIVND (reference sequence). Trimming took 4 bases from V and 8 from J; bases not matched to a gene: 10. The CDR3 here is CASSTLQGAQSTQYF. CDR3 DNA: TGTGCCAGTAGTACCCTACAGGGGGCGCAAAGTACGCAGTATTTT.

This clone was detected only once. The chain recombines TRBV18 with TRBJ1-1, with D possibly matching TRBD1 (5 bases). V lost 2 bases and J 4 bases, leaving 14 bases between the germline ends. The V gene's germline CDR1 is KGHSH and CDR2 LQKENI. The CDR3 has 15 amino acids. CDR3 sequence: CASSPMAGPGTEAFF. CDR3 coding DNA: TGTGCCAGCTCACCAATGGCAGGGCCAGGCACTGAAGCTTTCTTT. Based on the CDR3 plus reference TRBV18 and TRBJ1-1, the full variable domain is NAGVMQNPRHLVRRRGQEARLRCSPMKGHSHVYWYRQLPEEGLKFMVYLQKENIIDESGMPKERFSAEFPKEGPSILRIQQVVRGDSAAYFCASSPMAGPGTEAFFGQGTRLTVV.

The chain has TRBV7-2 and TRBJ2-1; D might be TRBD1 (5 bases). There are 14 residues in the CDR3. V was shortened by 5 bases and J by 7 bases, with 15 bases between the two germline ends. Germline V gives CDR1 SGHTA, CDR2 FQGNSA. The CDR3 bases are TGTGCCAGCAGCCCAGATCAGGGAAATAATGAGCAGTTCTTC. Protein product: CASSPDQGNNEQFF.

The V gene is TRBV5-3, the J gene TRBJ2-7; D remains unclear. TRBV5-3 is an ORF, with its function uncertain. CDR3 length equals 15 residues. V was cut by 4 bases and J by 3 bases, with 17 bases left in between. This CDR3 reads CARSLLTRKSYEQYF. The CDR3 DNA follows: TGTGCCAGAAGCCTGTTGACAAGAAAGAGCTACGAGCAGTACTTC.

This clone was seen a handful of times. The CDR3, as DNA: TGTGCCAGCAGCAACCTGGACAGAGTCACCGGGGAGCTGTTTTTT. Translating it yields CASSNLDRVTGELFF. This chain joins TRBV5-4 and TRBJ2-2; TRBD1 is a possible D gene (6 bases). Trimming took off 4 bases at V and 4 bases at J, with 14 bases between the two ends. The CDR3 is made up of 15 amino acids. Germline lookup yields CDR1 SGHNT and CDR2 YYREEE (reference sequence).

CDR3 DNA sequence: TGCGCCAGCAGTGATGATACAGGGGGGATTTATAATGAAAAACTGTTTTTT. Translating it yields CASSDDTGGIYNEKLFF. The genes are TRBV10-2 and TRBJ1-4; 8 bases line up with TRBD1. Germline V lookup: CDR1 WSHSY, CDR2 SAAADI. The CDR3 runs 17 residues. The J segment lost 4 bases and the V segment lost 3 bases, leaving 10 bases of the junction unmatched.

With respect to this clone: Other DNA sequences in the sample encode the same CDR3. The chain joins TRBV19 to TRBJ2-1, with TRBD2 identical over 13 bases. This CDR3 is 15 amino acids long. The J segment lost 7 bases and the V segment lost 6 bases, leaving 6 bases of the junction unmatched. Germline V gene data show CDR1 as LNHDA and CDR2 as SQIVND (reference sequence). The CDR3 spells CASSTSGGAGNEQFF. The CDR3 coding sequence is TGTGCCAGTAGCACTAGCGGGGGGGCCGGGAATGAGCAGTTCTTC.

V usage is TRBV7-9 and J usage is TRBJ2-7; 7 bases fit TRBD1. Germline lookup yields CDR1 SEHNR and CDR2 FQNEAQ (reference sequence). Trimming took 1 base from V and 5 from J; bases not matched to a gene: 5. The CDR3 length is 14 residues. The CDR3 loop is CASSLGQGFNEQYF. The CDR3 region has the DNA TGTGCCAGCAGCTTAGGACAGGGATTCAACGAGCAGTACTTC.

J is TRBJ2-3 and V is TRBV29-1; weak D call: TRBD1 (6 bases). The CDR3 runs 14 residues. The germline V gene encodes CDR1 SQVTM and CDR2 ANQGSEA. Trimming pared 4 bases from V and 0 bases from J, leaving 11 bases between. CDR3 sequence (DNA): TGCAGCGTTGCGACAGGAGCTAGCACAGATACGCAGTATTTT. Protein: CSVATGASTDTQYF.

This sequence joins TRBV6-2 or TRBV6-3 and TRBJ1-2, with a tentative D call TRBD1 (5 bases). CDR1 MNHEY and CDR2 SVGEGT come from the germline V gene. Deletions cut 6 bases from V and 7 bases from J, with 15 bases between. The CDR3 is made up of 13 amino acids. This CDR3 reads CASSQSRGSGYTF. CDR3 in DNA: TGTGCCAGCAGCCAGAGTAGGGGCTCTGGCTACACCTTC.

The genes are TRBV6-5 and TRBJ1-6, with D perhaps TRBD1 (6 bases). Germline CDR1 MNHEY, CDR2 SVGAGI. There are 14 residues in the CDR3. Between the trimmed V and J ends, which lost 6 bases and 7 bases, there was a span of 13 bases. For the CDR3, the DNA is TGTGCCAGCAGCCGACTCAGGGGCAATTCACCCCTCCACTTT. Encoded protein: CASSRLRGNSPLHF.

The V and J genes are TRBV18 and TRBJ2-1; perhaps TRBD1 as D (6 bases). The ends were cut back, 3 bases at V and 7 bases at J, with 16 bases in the middle. This CDR3 has 15 residues. Germline V gene sequence: CDR1 KGHSH, CDR2 LQKENI. CDR3 DNA sequence: TGTGCCAGCTCACCGGGGCCAGGGGACGGGAATGAGCAGTTCTTC. Translation: CASSPGPGDGNEQFF.